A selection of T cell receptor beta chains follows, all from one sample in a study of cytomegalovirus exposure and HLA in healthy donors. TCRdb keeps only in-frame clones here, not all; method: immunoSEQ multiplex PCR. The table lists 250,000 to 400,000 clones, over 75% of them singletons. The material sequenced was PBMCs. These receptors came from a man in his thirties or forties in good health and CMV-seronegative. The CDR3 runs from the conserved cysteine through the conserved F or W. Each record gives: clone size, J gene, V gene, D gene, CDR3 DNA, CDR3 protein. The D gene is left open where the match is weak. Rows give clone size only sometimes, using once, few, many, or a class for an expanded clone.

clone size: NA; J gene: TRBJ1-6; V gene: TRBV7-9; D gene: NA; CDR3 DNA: TGTGCCAGCAGCCGGCTAGGCCCCCGGGATTCACCCCTCCACTTT; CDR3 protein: CASSRLGPRDSPLHF
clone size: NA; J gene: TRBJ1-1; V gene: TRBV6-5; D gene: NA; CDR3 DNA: TGTGCCAGCAGTTACTCTTCGCAGGGGAAAGCTGAAGCTTTCTTT; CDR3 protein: CASSYSSQGKAEAFF
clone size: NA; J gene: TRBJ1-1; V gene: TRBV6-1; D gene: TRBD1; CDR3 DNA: TGTGCCAGCAAGGGCTCCGCGACAGGGTACACTGAAGCTTTCTTT; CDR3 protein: CASKGSATGYTEAFF
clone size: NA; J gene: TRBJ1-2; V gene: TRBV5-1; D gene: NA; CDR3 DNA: TGCGCCAGCAGCTCTGACAGCTACTATGGCTACACCTTC; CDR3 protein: CASSSDSYYGYTF
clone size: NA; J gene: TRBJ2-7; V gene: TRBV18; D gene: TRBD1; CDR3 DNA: TGTGCCAGCTCACCGGGGGCAGGGGGCTACGAGGAGCAGTACTTC; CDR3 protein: CASSPGAGGYEEQYF
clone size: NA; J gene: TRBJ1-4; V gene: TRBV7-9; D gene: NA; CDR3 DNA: TGTGCCAGCTCTGGGAGGACAAATAATGAAAAACTGTTTTTT; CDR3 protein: CASSGRTNNEKLFF
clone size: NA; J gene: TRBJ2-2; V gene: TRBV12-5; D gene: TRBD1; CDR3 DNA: TGTGCTAGTGGGGCCGAGACAGGGATCACCGGGGAGCTGTTTTTT; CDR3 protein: CASGAETGITGELFF
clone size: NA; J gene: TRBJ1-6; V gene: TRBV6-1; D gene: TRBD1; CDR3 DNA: TGTGCCATCAGTGAGTCCCAAACAGGGGGGTATTCACCCCTCCACTTT; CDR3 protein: CAISESQTGGYSPLHF
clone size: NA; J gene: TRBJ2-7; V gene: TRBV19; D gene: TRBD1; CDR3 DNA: TGTGCCAGTAGTTGGGGACAGGGGGCTTTCGAGCAGTACTTC; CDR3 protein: CASSWGQGAFEQYF
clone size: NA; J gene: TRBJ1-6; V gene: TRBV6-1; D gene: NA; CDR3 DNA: TGTGCCAGCAGTGAAGATCCAGGGAGGAATTCACCCCTCCACTTT; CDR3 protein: CASSEDPGRNSPLHF
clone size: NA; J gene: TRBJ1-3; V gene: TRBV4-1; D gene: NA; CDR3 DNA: TGCGCCAGCAGCCAACTTACAGGTTACTCTGGAAACACCATATATTTT; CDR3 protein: CASSQLTGYSGNTIYF
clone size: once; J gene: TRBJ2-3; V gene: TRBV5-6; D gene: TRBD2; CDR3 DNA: TGTGCCAGCAGCTACCGGGGACTAGCGGGGGTGGATACGCAGTATTTT; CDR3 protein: CASSYRGLAGVDTQYF
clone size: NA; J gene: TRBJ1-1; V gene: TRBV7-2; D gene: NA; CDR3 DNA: TGTGCCAGCAGCCCTAGACAGAGGATAGAAGCTTTCTTT; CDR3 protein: CASSPRQRIEAFF
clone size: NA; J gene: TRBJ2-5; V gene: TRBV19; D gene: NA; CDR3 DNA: TGTGCCAGTAGTACAACAGGGAGTGAGACCCAGTACTTC; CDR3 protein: CASSTTGSETQYF
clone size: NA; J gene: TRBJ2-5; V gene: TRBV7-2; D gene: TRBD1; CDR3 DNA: TGTGCCAGCAGCCCAATAAGGGGGCGCGGAGAGACCCAGTACTTC; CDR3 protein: CASSPIRGRGETQYF
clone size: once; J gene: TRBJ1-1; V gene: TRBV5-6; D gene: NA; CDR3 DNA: TGTGCCAGCAGCCTAGGGACTGTCAATGGGAACACTGAAGCTTTCTTT; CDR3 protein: CASSLGTVNGNTEAFF
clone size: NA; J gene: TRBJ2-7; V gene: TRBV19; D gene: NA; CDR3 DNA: TGTGCCACAACCGACAGATTTTACGAGCAGTACTTC; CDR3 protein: CATTDRFYEQYF
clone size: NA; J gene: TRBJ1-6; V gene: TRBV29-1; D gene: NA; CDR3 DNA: TGCAGCGTACCGGTTCGGAATTCACCCCTCCACTTT; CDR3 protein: CSVPVRNSPLHF
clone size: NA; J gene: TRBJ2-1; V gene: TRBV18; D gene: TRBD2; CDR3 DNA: TGTGCCAGCTCACCACAGCGGGGGGGCTCCTACAATGAGCAGTTCTTC; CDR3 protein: CASSPQRGGSYNEQFF
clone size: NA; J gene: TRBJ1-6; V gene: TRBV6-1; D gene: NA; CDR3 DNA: TGTGCCAGCAGTCCCTCCGGGGGGGGCTCACCCCTCCACTTT; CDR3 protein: CASSPSGGGSPLHF
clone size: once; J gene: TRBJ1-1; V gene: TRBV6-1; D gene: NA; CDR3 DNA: TGTGCCAGCAGTGACTCCGGACTTACCAAAGCTTTCTTT; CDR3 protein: CASSDSGLTKAFF
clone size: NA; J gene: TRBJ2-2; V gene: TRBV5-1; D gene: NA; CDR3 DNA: TGCGCCAGCAGCTTGTTAGACAGGGAGGTTCGAAGGACCGGGGAGCTGTTTTTT; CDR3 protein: CASSLLDREVRRTGELFF